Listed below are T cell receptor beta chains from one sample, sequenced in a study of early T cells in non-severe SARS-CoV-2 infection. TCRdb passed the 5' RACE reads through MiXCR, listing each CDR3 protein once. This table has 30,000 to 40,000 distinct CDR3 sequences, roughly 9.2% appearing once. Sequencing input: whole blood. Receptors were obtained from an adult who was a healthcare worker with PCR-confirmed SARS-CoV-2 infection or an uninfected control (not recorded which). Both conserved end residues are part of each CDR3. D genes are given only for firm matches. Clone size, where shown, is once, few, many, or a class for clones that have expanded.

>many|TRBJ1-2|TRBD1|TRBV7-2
CASSRGGAGGTNYGYTF
TGTGCCAGCAGCAGGGGCGGGGCAGGGGGTACTAACTATGGCTACACCTTC
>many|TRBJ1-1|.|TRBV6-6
CASSYLAGVGGTEAFF
TGTGCCAGCAGTTATTTGGCGGGAGTGGGTGGCACTGAAGCTTTCTTT
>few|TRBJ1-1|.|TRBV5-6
CASSLAGEGTEAFF
TGTGCCAGCAGCTTGGCGGGAGAAGGCACTGAAGCTTTCTTT
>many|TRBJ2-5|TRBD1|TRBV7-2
CASNIQGARAGGYQETQYF
TGTGCCAGCAACATACAGGGGGCGCGAGCCGGGGGATACCAAGAGACCCAGTACTTC
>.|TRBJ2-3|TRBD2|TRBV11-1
CASSSFSAGSPDTQYF
TGTGCCAGCAGCTCCTTCTCAGCGGGGTCACCAGATACGCAGTATTTT
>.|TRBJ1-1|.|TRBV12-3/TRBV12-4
CASSASGPRWTEAFF
TGTGCCAGCAGTGCCTCCGGGCCACGGTGGACTGAAGCTTTCTTT
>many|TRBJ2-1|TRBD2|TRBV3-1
CASSTPGLAGRYNEQFF
TGTGCCAGCAGCACCCCGGGGCTAGCGGGGAGGTACAATGAGCAGTTCTTC
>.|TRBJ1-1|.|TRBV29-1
CSVTGIMDTEAFF
TGCAGCGTTACAGGGATAATGGACACTGAAGCTTTCTTT
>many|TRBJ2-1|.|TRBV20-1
CSAIQKDPYNEQFF
TGCAGTGCCATTCAGAAGGACCCTTACAATGAGCAGTTCTTC
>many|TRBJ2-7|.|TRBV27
CASSASSYEQYF
TGTGCCAGCAGTGCCAGCTCCTACGAGCAGTACTTC
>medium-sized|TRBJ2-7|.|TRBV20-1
CSASWHWDEQYF
TGCAGTGCTAGTTGGCATTGGGACGAGCAGTACTTC
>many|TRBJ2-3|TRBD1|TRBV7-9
CASSSRLDRATDTQYF
TGTGCCAGCAGCTCTAGGCTGGACAGGGCGACAGATACGCAGTATTTT
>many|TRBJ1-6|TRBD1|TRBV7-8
CASSFDRGSPLHF
TGTGCCAGCAGCTTTGACAGGGGTTCACCCCTCCACTTT